These 4 T cell receptor beta chains were sequenced from one sample in a study of beta chain features in type 1 diabetes. Study-wide results and limits: Across all four CD4+ subsets, people with type 1 diabetes showed modestly shorter TCRB CDR3s.

No antigen is known for these receptors. Expressed TCRB transcripts were sequenced because the entire RNA isolate underwent reverse transcription. TCRdb's copy holds only in-frame clones and misses some; the assay was immunoSEQ multiplex PCR. The data hold roughly 50,000 clones, with roughly 39% observed a single time. The specimen sequenced was Tregs from blood. These receptor sequences come from a man aged 25 to 40 with type 1 diabetes.

CDR3 residues: CASSLSTPRPLDPNPYNEQFF. CDR3 nucleotides: TGTGCCAGCAGTTTATCCACTCCACGTCCCCTAGACCCCAACCCCTACAATGAGCAGTTCTTC. The chain carries TRBV27 and TRBJ2-1; no definite D call. The CDR3 is 21 amino acids. Germline CDR1 reads MNHEY; CDR2 reads SMNVEV (reference sequence). V dropped 0 bases and J dropped 2 bases, with 26 bases sitting between them.

This clone was counted between two and nine times. The chain links TRBV28 to TRBJ1-4, with TRBD1 matching over 10 bases. The J segment lost 4 bases and the V segment lost 5 bases, leaving 13 bases of the junction unmatched. CDR1 is MDHEN and CDR2 is SYDVKM in the germline V gene. This CDR3 region has 18 residues. The CDR3 protein is CASSPGTGAAGSNEKLFF. The CDR3 DNA sequence: TGTGCCAGCAGTCCCGGGACAGGGGCCGCCGGGAGTAATGAAAAACTGTTTTTT.

The chain links TRBV14 to TRBJ2-1; D is unresolved. Trimming left V 1 base short and J 4 bases short, with 14 bases between. CDR3 length equals 16 residues. Germline-derived CDR1 and CDR2 are SGHDN and FVKESK. The CDR3 DNA reads TGTGCCAGCAGCCAAGGTATAATGAACTTATACAATGAGCAGTTCTTC. Translating gives CASSQGIMNLYNEQFF.

Notes on this clone: At one end, the junction sequence differs from germline, possibly due to a read error. The same CDR3 also results from other DNA sequences found in this sample. The rearrangement uses TRBV7-3 and TRBJ1-1; a possible D gene is TRBD1 (6 bases). The CDR3 spans 13 residues. Germline loops: CDR1 SGHTA, CDR2 FQGTGA. CDR3 in DNA: TGCGCCAGCAGCTTACAGGGTGACACTGAAGCTTTCTTT. Protein sequence: CASSLQGDTEAFF.